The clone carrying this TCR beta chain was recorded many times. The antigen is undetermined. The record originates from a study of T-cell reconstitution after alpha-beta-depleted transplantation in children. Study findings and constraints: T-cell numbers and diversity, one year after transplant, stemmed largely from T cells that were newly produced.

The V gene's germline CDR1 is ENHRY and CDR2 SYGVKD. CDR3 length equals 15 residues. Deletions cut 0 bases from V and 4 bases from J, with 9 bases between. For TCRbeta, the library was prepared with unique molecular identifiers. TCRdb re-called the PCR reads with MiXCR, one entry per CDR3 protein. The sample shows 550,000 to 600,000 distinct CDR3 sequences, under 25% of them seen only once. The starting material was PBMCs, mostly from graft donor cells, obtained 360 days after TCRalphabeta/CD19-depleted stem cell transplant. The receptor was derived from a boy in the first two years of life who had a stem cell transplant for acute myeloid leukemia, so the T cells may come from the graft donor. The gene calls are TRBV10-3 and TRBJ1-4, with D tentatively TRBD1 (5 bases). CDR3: CAISESGRLNEKLFF. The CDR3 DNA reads TGTGCCATCAGTGAGTCGGGACGGCTTAATGAAAAACTGTTTTTT.